A single sample gave rise to the 15 T cell receptor beta chains below, sequenced in a study of shared clonotypes between healthy human individuals. The protocol was immunoSEQ multiplex PCR, while the TCRdb copy is restricted to in-frame clones and leaves out a portion. The table shows some 2,400,000 clones, with approximately 94% occurring only once. What was sequenced was naive CD4+ T cells sorted from blood. Subset noted: CD45RA+ positively selected. The receptors come from a man between 18 and 35 years old in good health.

The chain uses TRBV6-5 and TRBJ1-2, with 7 bases identical to TRBD1. V gave up 6 bases and J gave up 4 bases; unmatched junction bases: 8. There are 14 residues in the CDR3. The germline CDR1 and CDR2 sequences are MNHEY and SVGAGI. The CDR3 nucleotides are TGTGCCAGCAGGCCTACAGGGGCCAGCTATGGCTACACCTTC. Amino acids: CASRPTGASYGYTF.

In the case of this clone: This sample includes further DNA sequences coding for the same CDR3. The chain recombines TRBV5-6 with TRBJ2-3, with 7 positions matching TRBD2. V lost 0 bases and J lost 6; bases outside the gene matches: 4. The CDR3 has 14 residues. Germline V gene lookup returns CDR1 SGHDT and CDR2 YYEEEE. The CDR3 loop reads CASSLGAGSDTQYF. In DNA, the CDR3 is TGTGCCAGCAGCTTGGGAGCGGGGAGCGATACGCAGTATTTT. Full variable domain (outside the CDR3, taken from reference TRBV5-6 and TRBJ2-3): DAGVTQSPTHLIKTRGQQVTLRCSPKSGHDTVSWYQQALGQGPQFIFQYYEEEERQRGNFPDRFSGHQFPNYSSELNVNALLLGDSALYLCASSLGAGSDTQYFGPGTRLTVL.

The V and J genes are TRBV4-1 and TRBJ2-7; perhaps TRBD2 as D (5 bases). The ends were cut back, 3 bases at V and 0 bases at J, with 9 bases in the middle. The CDR3 runs to 14 residues. Germline V gene sequence: CDR1 MGHRA, CDR2 YSYEKL. The CDR3 protein is CASSHPGVSYEQYF. CDR3 DNA: TGCGCCAGCAGCCACCCCGGGGTCTCCTACGAGCAGTACTTC.

The rearrangement uses TRBV7-9 and TRBJ2-1, with D possibly matching TRBD1 (6 bases). The CDR3 sequence is 17 residues long. CDR1 is SEHNR and CDR2 is FQNEAQ in the germline V gene (reference sequence). V was shortened by 2 bases and J by 6 bases, with 20 bases between the two germline ends. The CDR3 DNA follows: TGTGCCAGCAGCTTACCCCAGGGGTGGGGCAGAAGCAATGAGCAGTTCTTC. Its translation is CASSLPQGWGRSNEQFF.

This clone was seen only once. The V gene is TRBV5-1, the J gene TRBJ2-7; D is perhaps TRBD1 (6 bases). This CDR3 region has 15 residues. In germline, CDR1 is SGHRS, CDR2 YFSETQ. Between the trimmed V and J ends, which lost 1 base and 3 bases, there was a span of 14 bases. This chain's CDR3 is CASSLSSGRGYEQYF. In DNA, the CDR3 is TGCGCCAGCAGCTTGTCTTCGGGCAGGGGCTACGAGCAGTACTTC.

Remarks on this clone: Other DNA sequences in this specimen translate into the identical CDR3. The chain employs TRBV6-5 and TRBJ1-1; D remains unclear. CDR1 and CDR2 (germline): MNHEY, SVGAGI. The CDR3 has 14 residues. V was shortened by 0 bases and J by 1 base, with 6 bases between the two germline ends. The CDR3 loop is CASSYSGTNTEAFF. Written as DNA, the CDR3 is TGTGCCAGCAGTTACTCAGGCACGAACACTGAAGCTTTCTTT.

The chain is built from TRBV5-1 and TRBJ2-5; D is ambiguous. From germline, CDR1 is SGHRS and CDR2 YFSETQ. The CDR3 totals 12 residues. V was clipped by 4 bases and J by 2 bases, with 6 bases between them. CDR3 loop: CASSPLQETQYF. CDR3 DNA sequence: TGCGCCAGCAGCCCGTTACAAGAGACCCAGTACTTC.

V is TRBV19 and J is TRBJ1-2; possible D gene TRBD1, 5 bases. Trimming removed 6 bases at V and 3 bases at J, with 17 bases between. The length of the CDR3 is 15 residues. The germline V gene has CDR1 LNHDA and CDR2 SQIVND (reference sequence). CDR3 DNA sequence: TGTGCCAGTAGGACGTTGGGGACCTCCTACTATGGCTACACCTTC. Its translation: CASRTLGTSYYGYTF.

V is TRBV30 and J is TRBJ2-7; 7 nucleotides line up with TRBD1. The V gene end was trimmed by 5 bases and the J gene end by 10 bases; junction bases not matched to a gene: 14. CDR3 length equals 13 residues. Germline CDR1 reads GTSNPN; CDR2 reads SVGIG (reference sequence). The CDR3 DNA follows: TGTGCCTGGGACCTACCGGGGACAGCGGAACAGTACTTC. Translated: CAWDLPGTAEQYF.

The chain links TRBV18 to TRBJ2-6; D call uncertain. This CDR3 has 15 amino acids. Trimming left V 2 bases short and J 3 bases short, with 8 bases between. Germline V lookup: CDR1 KGHSH, CDR2 LQKENI. Here the CDR3 reads CASSPNANGANVLTF. In nucleotides, the CDR3 is TGTGCCAGCTCACCAAACGCGAATGGGGCCAACGTCCTGACTTTC.

This chain connects TRBV15 to TRBJ1-2, with D tentatively TRBD1 (6 bases). V lost 0 bases to trimming and J lost 8 bases, with 28 bases between them. This CDR3 is built from 19 residues. The germline V gene has CDR1 LNHNV and CDR2 YYDKDF (reference sequence). The CDR3 DNA reads as TGTGCCACCAGCAGAGACTTCCCCCCCTCCCAGGGGACCCAAAGAGGCTACACCTTC. Translated: CATSRDFPPSQGTQRGYTF.

Comments on this clone: Other DNA sequences in the sample encode the same CDR3. The genes are TRBV5-1 and TRBJ2-3; D gene unclear. The CDR3 runs to 12 residues. V dropped 4 bases and J dropped 6 bases, with 9 bases sitting between them. From germline, CDR1 is SGHRS and CDR2 YFSETQ. CDR3 bases: TGCGCCAGCAGCCCATTGGCCGATACGCAGTATTTT. This translates into CASSPLADTQYF.

The chain combines TRBV6-1 with TRBJ2-7, with 8 bases matching TRBD1. The V gene's germline CDR1 is MNHNS and CDR2 SASEGT. V trimming: 11 bases; J trimming: 1 base; junction bases outside the gene matches: 7. There are 13 residues in the CDR3. In DNA, the CDR3 is TGTGCCGGACGCAGGGGGCTGTCCTACGAGCAGTACTTC. Translation gives CAGRRGLSYEQYF.

The CDR3, as DNA: TGTGCCAGTAGTCCACACAAGTCAGGGGGCTCAGGCAATCAGCCCCAGCATTTT. This translates into CASSPHKSGGSGNQPQHF. This chain connects TRBV19 to TRBJ1-5; 8 nucleotides agree with TRBD1. The V gene end was trimmed by 5 bases and the J gene end by 2 bases; junction bases not matched to a gene: 14. The CDR3 is made up of 18 amino acids. From germline, CDR1 is LNHDA and CDR2 SQIVND (reference sequence).

About this clone: Other DNA sequences in this specimen translate into the identical CDR3. V gene TRBV6-6 combines with J gene TRBJ1-2, with unresolved D. There are 11 residues in the CDR3. Germline assignment: CDR1 MNHNY and CDR2 SVGAGI (reference sequence). V lost 5 bases to trimming and J lost 4 bases, with 5 bases between them. CDR3 coding DNA: TGTGCCAGCAGTAGTACCTATGGCTACACCTTC. Its translation is CASSSTYGYTF.